This TCR beta chain was found in a study of Ad26.COV2.S vaccination and SARS-CoV-2 variants. Study at large: Doses of Ad26.COV2.S were injected into muscle once or twice, 56 days apart.

The germline V gene encodes CDR1 SGHVS and CDR2 FQNEAQ. CDR3 length: 14 residues. Trimming shortened V by 1 base and J by 0 bases, and 7 bases separated the two germline ends. Overall study findings and caveats: The authors reported substantial breadth in spike-specific CD8+ and CD4+ T cell responses after vaccination.

Comment on this clone: No antigen is known for it.

Treatment described: some 19 received Ad26.COV2.S at low or high dose, single or two shots; 5 received placebo; per-sample allocation not given. Collection of the samples took place on day 63 after the first injection of vaccine or placebo. TCRdb's table, derived via immunoSEQ multiplex PCR, lists solely in-frame clones and lacks some. The repertoire consists of 200,000 to 250,000 clones, with 85% to 90% occurring once and the leading ten covering about 10%. The sequence came from a person aged 18-65 years who received the Ad26.COV2.S COVID-19 vaccine or a placebo. This specimen consisted of peripheral blood, obtained in a trial of Ad26.COV2.S vaccine versus placebo. The gene calls are TRBV7-8 and TRBJ2-7; D gene ambiguous. CDR3 protein: CASSLGRLSYEQYF. In DNA form, the CDR3 reads TGTGCCAGCAGCTTAGGTCGGCTCTCCTACGAGCAGTACTTC.